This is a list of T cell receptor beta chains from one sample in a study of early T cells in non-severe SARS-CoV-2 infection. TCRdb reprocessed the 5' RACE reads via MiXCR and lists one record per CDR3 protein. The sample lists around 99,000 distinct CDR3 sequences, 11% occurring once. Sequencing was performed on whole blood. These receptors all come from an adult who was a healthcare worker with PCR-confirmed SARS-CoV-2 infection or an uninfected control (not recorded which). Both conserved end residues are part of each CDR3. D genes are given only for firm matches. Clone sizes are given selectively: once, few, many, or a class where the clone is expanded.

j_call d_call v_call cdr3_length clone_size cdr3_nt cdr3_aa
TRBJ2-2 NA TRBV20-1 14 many TGCAGTGCTAGACCGGGTCGAAGAACCGGGGAGCTGTTTTTT CSARPGRRTGELFF
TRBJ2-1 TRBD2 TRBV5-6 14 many TGTGCCAGCAGCTTCGGACTAGCGGGAGGTGAGCAGTTCTTC CASSFGLAGGEQFF
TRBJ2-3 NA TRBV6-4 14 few TGTGCCAGCAGTCGGGGAGGAGGGACAGATACGCAGTATTTT CASSRGGGTDTQYF
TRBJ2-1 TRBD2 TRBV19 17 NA TGTGCCAGTAGTTACACAACCCAAGCGGGATCCTACAATGAGCAGTTCTTC CASSYTTQAGSYNEQFF
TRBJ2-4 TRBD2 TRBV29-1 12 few TGCAGTGGGTCCTCGGGGGGGGACATTCAGTACTTC CSGSSGGDIQYF
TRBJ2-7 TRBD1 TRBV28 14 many TGTGCCAGCAGTCCTACGACAGGGGTCTACGAGCAGTACTTC CASSPTTGVYEQYF
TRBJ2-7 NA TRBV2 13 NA TGTGCCAGCAGTGAAAATACAGCCTACGAGCAGTACTTC CASSENTAYEQYF
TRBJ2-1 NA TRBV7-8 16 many TGTGCCAGCAGCTCCCTGGCGCCTAGCTCCTACAATGAGCAGTTCTTC CASSSLAPSSYNEQFF
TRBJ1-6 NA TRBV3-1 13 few TGTGCCAGCAGCGTAAATGCAGGTTCACCCCTCCACTTT CASSVNAGSPLHF
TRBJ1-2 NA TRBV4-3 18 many TGCGCCAGCAGCCAAGATTCTCGGGTTAGGGGCGGTGGCTATGGCTACACCTTC CASSQDSRVRGGGYGYTF
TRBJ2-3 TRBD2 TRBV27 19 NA TGTGCCAGCAGTTTAGGCCTAGCGGGAGAGCACCCCCACACAGATACGCAGTATTTT CASSLGLAGEHPHTDTQYF
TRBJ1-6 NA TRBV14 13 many TGTGCCAGCCAGGGCTCCTATAATTCACCCCTCCACTTT CASQGSYNSPLHF
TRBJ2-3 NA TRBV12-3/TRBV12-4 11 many TGTGCCAGCAGTCCCCAGGATACGCAGTATTTT CASSPQDTQYF
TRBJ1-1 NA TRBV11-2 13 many TGTGCCAGCAGCTTAGAGCCCACGGGACAAGCTTTCTTT CASSLEPTGQAFF
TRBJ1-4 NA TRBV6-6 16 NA TGTGCCAGCAGTTATAACGGGGCCCATACTAATGAAAAACTGTTTTTT CASSYNGAHTNEKLFF
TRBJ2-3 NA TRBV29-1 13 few TGCAGCGTTGAGGCCCAGCGTCGAGATACGCAGTATTTT CSVEAQRRDTQYF
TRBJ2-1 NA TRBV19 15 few TGTGCCAGTAGGACCGGGACCAACTCCTACAATGAGCAGTTCTTC CASRTGTNSYNEQFF
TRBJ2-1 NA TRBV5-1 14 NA TGCGCCAGCAGCTTAGTCGGGCCCTACAATGAGCAGTTCTTC CASSLVGPYNEQFF
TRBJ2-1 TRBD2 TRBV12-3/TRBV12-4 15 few TGTGCCAGCAGGCGCTTTACTAGCGGGTACAATGAGCAGTTCTTC CASRRFTSGYNEQFF
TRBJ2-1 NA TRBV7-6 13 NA TGTGCCAGCAGCTTAAATCGGGAGTATGAGCAGTTCTTC CASSLNREYEQFF
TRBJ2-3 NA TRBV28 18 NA TGTGCCAGCAGTTTAGCGGGGAGACTGGTTACTAGCACAGATACGCAGTATTTT CASSLAGRLVTSTDTQYF
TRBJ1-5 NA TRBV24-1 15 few TGTGCCACCCACTTAACGCGGCCAGTTGTTCAGCCCCAGCATTTT CATHLTRPVVQPQHF
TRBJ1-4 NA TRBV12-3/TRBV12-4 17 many TGTGCCAGCAGTTTGGGTAGTTTCCGAGCAACTAATGAAAAACTGTTTTTT CASSLGSFRATNEKLFF
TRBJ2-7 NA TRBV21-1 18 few TGTGCCAGCAGGCGGGGGCAGGGCATTACTCCGCCGTTCATCGAGCAGTACTTC CASRRGQGITPPFIEQYF
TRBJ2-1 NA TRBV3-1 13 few TGTGCCACCGGACGGGTAGATGTCAATGAGCAGTTCTTC CATGRVDVNEQFF
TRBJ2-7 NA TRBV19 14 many TGTGCCAGTAGTATCGGGATCGGGTACTACGAGCAGTACTTC CASSIGIGYYEQYF
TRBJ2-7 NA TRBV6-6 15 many TGTGCCAGCAGTTACGTGGACAGCAGAATCTACGAGCAGTACTTC CASSYVDSRIYEQYF
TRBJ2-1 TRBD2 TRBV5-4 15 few TGTGCCAGCAGCTCCCCTAGCGGGAGTGGTAATGAGCAGTTCTTC CASSSPSGSGNEQFF
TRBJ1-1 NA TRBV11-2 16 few TGTGCCAGCAGCTTTGGGTTAATGGGCTTGGACACTGAAGCTTTCTTT CASSFGLMGLDTEAFF
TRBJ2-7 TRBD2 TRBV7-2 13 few TGTGCCAGCAGCCCAGGACTAGTTTCAGAGCAGTACTTC CASSPGLVSEQYF
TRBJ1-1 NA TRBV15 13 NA TGTGCCACCAGCAGAGATCAGAGAGGTGAAGCTTTCTTT CATSRDQRGEAFF
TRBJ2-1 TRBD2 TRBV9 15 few TGTGCCAGCAGCGCAGGACTAGCGGTTTACAATGAGCAGTTCTTC CASSAGLAVYNEQFF
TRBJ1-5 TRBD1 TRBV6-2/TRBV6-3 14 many TGTGCCAGCAGAGGGGACAGTCCTTATCAGCCCCAGCATTTT CASRGDSPYQPQHF
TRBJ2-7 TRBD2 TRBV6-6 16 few TGTGCCAGCAGTTCCACCAATAGCGGGAGTTCCTACGAGCAGTACTTC CASSSTNSGSSYEQYF
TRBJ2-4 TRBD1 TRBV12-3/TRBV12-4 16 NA TGTGCCAGCAGTTCGGGACAGAAGAAAAGGGGAAACATTCAGTACTTC CASSSGQKKRGNIQYF
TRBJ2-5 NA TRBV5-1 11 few TGCGCCAGCAGCGTTGACGAGACCCAGTACTTC CASSVDETQYF
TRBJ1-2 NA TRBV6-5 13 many TGTGCCAGCAGTTACTCCGGCGACTATGGCTACACCTTC CASSYSGDYGYTF
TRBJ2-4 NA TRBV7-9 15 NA TGTGCCAGCAGCTTATACGGGAGGGGGCAGGACATTCAGTACTTC CASSLYGRGQDIQYF
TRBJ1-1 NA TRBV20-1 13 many TGCAGTGCGTTCGGCGGGCTGAACACTGAAGCTTTCTTT CSAFGGLNTEAFF
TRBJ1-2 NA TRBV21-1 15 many TGTGCCAGCAGCAAACCCCGGCAGAATAACTATGGCTACACCTTC CASSKPRQNNYGYTF
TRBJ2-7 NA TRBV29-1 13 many TGCAGCGTTCCGGGGGCAGGGGGGCGCGAGCAGTACTTC CSVPGAGGREQYF
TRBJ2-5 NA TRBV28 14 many TGTGCCAGCAGCGCCTCCCGCGTTGGGGGGACCCAGTACTTC CASSASRVGGTQYF
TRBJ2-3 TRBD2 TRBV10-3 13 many TGTGCCATCACGGGAGGGGGCACAGATACGCAGTATTTT CAITGGGTDTQYF
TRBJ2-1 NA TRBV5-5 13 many TGTGCCAGCAGCGCCCTCGCTGACAATGAGCAGTTCTTC CASSALADNEQFF
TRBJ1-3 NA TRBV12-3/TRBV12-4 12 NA TGTGCCAGCAGTTTTTATGGAAACACCATATATTTT CASSFYGNTIYF
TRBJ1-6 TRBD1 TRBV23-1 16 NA TGCGCCAGCAGACCTTCGGGACAGCTAATCAATTCACCCCTCCACTTT CASRPSGQLINSPLHF
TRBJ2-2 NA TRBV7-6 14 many TGTGCCAGCAGCTTTGCTAGTAACACCGGGGAGCTGTTTTTT CASSFASNTGELFF
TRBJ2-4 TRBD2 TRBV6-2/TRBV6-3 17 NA TGTGCCAGCAGTTACTATAAAGCGGGATTCTCCAAAAACATTCAGTACTTC CASSYYKAGFSKNIQYF
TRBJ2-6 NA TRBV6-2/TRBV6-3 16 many TGTGCCAGCAGCCATCCTAACTACTCTGGGGCCAACGTCCTGACTTTC CASSHPNYSGANVLTF
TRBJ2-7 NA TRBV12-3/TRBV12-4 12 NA TGTGCCAGCAGCATCCGGGCCCGCGAGCAGTACTTC CASSIRAREQYF
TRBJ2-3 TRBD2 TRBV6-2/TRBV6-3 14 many TGTGCCAGCAGCCGAGGACTAGCGGGGGATACGCAGTATTTT CASSRGLAGDTQYF
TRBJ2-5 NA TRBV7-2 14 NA TGTGCCAGCAGCTTTGAGGCGGGAAGAGAGACCCAGTACTTC CASSFEAGRETQYF
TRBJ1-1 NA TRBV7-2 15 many TGTGCCAGCAGCCGTCACGCCGCAGGTGGCACTGAAGCTTTCTTT CASSRHAAGGTEAFF
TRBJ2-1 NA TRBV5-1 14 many TGCGCCACTATGCCTCTGTCAGGGTGGAATGAGCAGTTCTTC CATMPLSGWNEQFF
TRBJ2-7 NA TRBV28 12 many TGTGCCAGCAGTTTAGCGGGACAGAAGCAGTACTTC CASSLAGQKQYF
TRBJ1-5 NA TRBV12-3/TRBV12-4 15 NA TGTGCCAGCAGTCCCCGGGGGTCGGGCAATCAGCCCCAGCATTTT CASSPRGSGNQPQHF
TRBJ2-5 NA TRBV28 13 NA TGTGCCACCCTAGGGGAGAACCAAGAGACCCAGTACTTC CATLGENQETQYF